The rows below give T cell receptor beta chains drawn from one sample of a study of cytomegalovirus exposure and HLA in healthy donors. Generated by immunoSEQ multiplex PCR, the TCRdb table keeps only in-frame clones and is missing some. The sample includes 65,000 to 75,000 clones, 60% to 75% of them seen just once. Sequenced input: PBMCs. The source of these receptors is a woman aged 55-69 years in good health and CMV-seropositive. CDR3s include the opening cysteine and the closing phenylalanine or tryptophan. A D gene is named only where the DNA matches it firmly. Size values are once, few and many counts, or a class for expanded clones, and some rows have none.

cdr3_length clone_size j_call d_call v_call cdr3_aa cdr3_nt
12 . TRBJ1-1 . TRBV27 CASSSMNTEAFF TGTGCCAGCAGTTCCATGAACACTGAAGCTTTCTTT
11 . TRBJ1-1 . TRBV11-2 CASSLPPDTAF TGTGCCAGCAGCTTACCCCCGGACACCGCTTTT
13 few TRBJ1-1 . TRBV2 CASRAEGNTEAFF TGTGCCAGCAGGGCAGAGGGGAACACTGAAGCTTTCTTT
13 few TRBJ2-7 TRBD2 TRBV10-1 CASSEGRATEQYF TGCGCCAGCAGTGAGGGGAGGGCTACCGAGCAGTACTTC
14 . TRBJ2-5 . TRBV5-4 CASSRTGGQETQYF TGTGCCAGCAGCAGAACCGGGGGCCAAGAGACCCAGTACTTC
13 . TRBJ2-1 . TRBV4-2 CASSQDGTSGGFF TGTGCCAGCAGCCAGGATGGGACTTCAGGTGGGTTCTTC
17 . TRBJ2-4 . TRBV9 CASSVVGASYAKNIQYF TGTGCCAGCAGCGTAGTGGGGGCGAGTTATGCCAAAAACATTCAGTACTTC
15 . TRBJ1-2 TRBD1 TRBV7-9 CASSLVGTGNYGYTF TGTGCCAGCAGCTTAGTTGGGACAGGGAACTATGGCTACACCTTC
14 . TRBJ1-4 . TRBV5-4 CASRRGLVDEKLFF TGTGCCAGCAGGCGCGGTCTGGTCGATGAAAAACTGTTTTTT
14 . TRBJ2-2 . TRBV11-2 CASSLGAQTGELFF TGTGCCAGCAGCTTAGGGGCCCAAACCGGGGAGCTGTTTTTT
13 . TRBJ2-1 TRBD2 TRBV29-1 CSAINSGRGEQFF TGCAGCGCCATTAATAGCGGGAGGGGTGAGCAGTTCTTC
15 . TRBJ2-2 . TRBV6-5 CASSYLPATGGELFF TGTGCCAGCAGTTACTTGCCAGCCACGGGCGGGGAGCTGTTTTTT
13 few TRBJ1-5 . TRBV9 CASSAGVDQPQHF TGTGCCAGCAGCGCAGGGGTCGATCAGCCCCAGCATTTT
13 few TRBJ1-1 . TRBV2 CASSGLSRTEAFF TGTGCCAGCTCCGGCCTATCTAGGACTGAAGCTTTCTTT
11 once TRBJ2-7 . TRBV7-9 CASINSYEQYF TGTGCCAGCATCAATAGCTACGAGCAGTACTTC
15 . TRBJ1-6 . TRBV19 CASRLGQRVNSPLHF TGTGCCAGTAGACTCGGACAGCGAGTAAATTCACCCCTCCACTTT
15 . TRBJ2-1 TRBD1 TRBV9 CASSEVGQDYNEQFF TGTGCCAGCAGCGAGGTAGGACAGGATTACAATGAGCAGTTCTTC